This T cell receptor beta chain was retrieved from a study of shared clonotypes between healthy human individuals. Here immunoSEQ multiplex PCR was the method, and the copy in TCRdb shows in-frame clones only, minus some. The table records more than 450,000 clones, approximately 85% of them present only once. As for this clone: A junction end diverges from the germline sequence, so it may reflect a read error.

The source of this sequence is a middle-aged woman in good health. Some clones in this sample may be carry-over from other donors' samples. The sample taken for sequencing was PBMCs.

CDR3 sequence (DNA): TGCGCCAGCAGATTGGGCGCTAGCGGGGGGGAAGAGACCCAGTACTTC. This gives the protein CASRLGASGGEETQYF. V and J are TRBV5-1 and TRBJ2-5; 12 bases map to TRBD2. CDR1 SGHRS and CDR2 YFSETQ come from the germline V gene. The CDR3 runs to 16 residues.